One sample yielded the 7 T cell receptor beta chains listed below, sequenced in a study of T cells in localized non-small cell lung cancer. Only in-frame clones appear in the TCRdb table, and some are missing; sequencing was by immunoSEQ multiplex PCR. The sample has 50,000 to 75,000 clones; about 87% are singletons. Sample: peripheral blood, taken before any cancer treatment. The source of these receptors is a man aged 40 to 69 with stage I squamous cell lung carcinoma.

This chain connects TRBV19 to TRBJ1-2; 7 nucleotides line up with TRBD1. The CDR3 runs 14 residues. After removal of 10 bases from V and 5 bases from J, the junction contained 13 bases not matched to a gene. CDR1 is LNHDA and CDR2 is SQIVND in the germline V gene (reference sequence). The CDR3 DNA reads as TGTGCCACCTGGGGACAGTCGCGATCTTATGGCTACACCTTC. Protein: CATWGQSRSYGYTF. Full variable domain (remainder filled in from reference TRBV19 and TRBJ1-2): DGGITQSPKYLFRKEGQNVTLSCEQNLNHDAMYWYRQDPGQGLRLIYYSQIVNDFQKGDIAEGYSVSREKKESFPLTVTSAQKNPTAFYLCATWGQSRSYGYTFGSGTRLTVV.

In this sample, this clone turned up once. The rearrangement uses TRBV6-5 and TRBJ2-7, with 7 bases aligning to TRBD2. The CDR3 runs to 13 residues. Germline V CDR1 and CDR2: MNHEY, SVGAGI. J gave up 4 bases and V 7 bases, and 7 bases lay outside the gene matches. The CDR3 loop reads CASTAGATYEQYF. The CDR3 nucleotides read TGTGCCAGCACCGCGGGAGCGACTTACGAGCAGTACTTC.

The chain carries TRBV6-1 and TRBJ2-1, with TRBD2 matching over 7 bases. The CDR3 length is 18 residues. V shed 2 bases and J 7 bases; nucleotides not matched to a gene: 17. Germline V lookup: CDR1 MNHNS, CDR2 SASEGT. CDR3 nucleotide sequence: TGTGCCAGCAGTGAATCGTACTTGGAGCTAGCGGACTTAAATGAGCAGTTCTTC. It is translated as CASSESYLELADLNEQFF.

The chain combines TRBV19 with TRBJ2-1; D may be TRBD1 or TRBD2 (5 bases each). The germline CDR1 and CDR2 sequences are LNHDA and SQIVND (reference sequence). With 3 bases removed from V and 8 bases from J, the gap between germline ends came to 26 bases. The CDR3 consists of 18 residues. The CDR3 sequence: CASSMTRRTSARGYEQFF. The CDR3 bases are TGTGCCAGTAGTATGACCCGGAGGACCTCCGCCCGGGGCTATGAGCAGTTCTTC.

The J gene is TRBJ2-2, the V gene TRBV27; D is perhaps TRBD1 (6 bases). V lost 6 bases, J lost 1 base, and 15 bases lay in between. Germline V gene lookup returns CDR1 MNHEY and CDR2 SMNVEV (reference sequence). This CDR3 spans 16 amino acids. Here the CDR3 DNA reads TGTGCCAGCAGGTCTGCACAGGGTTGGAACACCGGGGAGCTGTTTTTT. It translates to CASRSAQGWNTGELFF.

This rearrangement joins TRBV29-1 to TRBJ2-3; 8 bases align to TRBD1. The germline V gene encodes CDR1 SQVTM and CDR2 ANQGSEA. The CDR3 extends over 15 amino acids. Trimming took 1 base from V and 2 from J; bases not matched to a gene: 5. The CDR3 sequence: CSVEAPGGDTDTQYF. The DNA of the CDR3 is TGCAGCGTTGAAGCCCCAGGGGGCGACACAGATACGCAGTATTTT.

This chain links TRBV29-1 with TRBJ2-3, with 9 bases aligning to TRBD2. The trim removed 1 base at V and 3 bases at J, leaving 5 bases unmatched. Germline assignment: CDR1 SQVTM and CDR2 ANQGSEA. This CDR3 comprises 15 residues. This CDR3 reads CSVEGDSGSTDTQYF. Written as DNA, the CDR3 is TGCAGCGTTGAAGGCGATAGCGGGAGTACAGATACGCAGTATTTT.